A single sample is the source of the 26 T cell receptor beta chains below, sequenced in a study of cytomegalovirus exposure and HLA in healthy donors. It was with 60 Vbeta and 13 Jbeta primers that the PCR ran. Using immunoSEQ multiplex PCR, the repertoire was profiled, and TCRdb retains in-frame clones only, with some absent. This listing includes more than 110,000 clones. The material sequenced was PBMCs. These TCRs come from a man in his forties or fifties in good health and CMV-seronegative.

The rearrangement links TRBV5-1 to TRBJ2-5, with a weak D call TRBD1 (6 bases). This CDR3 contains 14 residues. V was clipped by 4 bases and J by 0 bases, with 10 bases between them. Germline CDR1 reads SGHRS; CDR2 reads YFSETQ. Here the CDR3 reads CASSPRTDQETQYF. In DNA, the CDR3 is TGCGCCAGCAGCCCAAGGACAGACCAAGAGACCCAGTACTTC.

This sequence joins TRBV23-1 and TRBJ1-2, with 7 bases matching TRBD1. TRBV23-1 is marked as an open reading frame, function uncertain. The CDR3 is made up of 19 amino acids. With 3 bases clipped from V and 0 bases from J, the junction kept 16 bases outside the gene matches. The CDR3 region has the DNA TGCGCCAGCAGTCAGCGCAGAAGGGACAGAGTACTTTCTAACTATGGCTACACCTTC. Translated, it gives CASSQRRRDRVLSNYGYTF.

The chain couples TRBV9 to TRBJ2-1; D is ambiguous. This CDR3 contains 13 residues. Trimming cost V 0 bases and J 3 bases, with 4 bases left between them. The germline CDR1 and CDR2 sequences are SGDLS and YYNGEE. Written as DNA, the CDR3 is TGTGCCAGCAGCGTAGGCAGCTACAATGAGCAGTTCTTC. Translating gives CASSVGSYNEQFF.

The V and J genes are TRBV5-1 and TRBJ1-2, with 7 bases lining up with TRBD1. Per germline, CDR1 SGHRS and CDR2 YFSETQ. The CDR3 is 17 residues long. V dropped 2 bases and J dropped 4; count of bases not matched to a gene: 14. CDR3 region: CASSFMVATGKSYGYTF. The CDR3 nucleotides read TGCGCCAGCAGCTTTATGGTGGCGACAGGGAAATCCTATGGCTACACCTTC.

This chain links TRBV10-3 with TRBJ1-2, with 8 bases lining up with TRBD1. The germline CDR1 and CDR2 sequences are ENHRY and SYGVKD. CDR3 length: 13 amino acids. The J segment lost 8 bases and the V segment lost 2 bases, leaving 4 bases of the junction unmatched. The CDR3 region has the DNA TGTGCCATCAGTGAGGGACAGGGTAAAGGCTACACCTTC. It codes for CAISEGQGKGYTF.

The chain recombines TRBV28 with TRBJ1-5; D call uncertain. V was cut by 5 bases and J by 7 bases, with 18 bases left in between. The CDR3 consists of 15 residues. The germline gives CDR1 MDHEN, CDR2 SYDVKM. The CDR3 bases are TGTGCCAGCAGTCCAAGATTAACTTTTAACCAGCCCCAGCATTTT. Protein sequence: CASSPRLTFNQPQHF.

In DNA form, the CDR3 reads TGTGCCACAGAGGCACCCGGGACAGGGGTTGTGGGCTACACCTTC. Residues: CATEAPGTGVVGYTF. The chain couples TRBV10-3 to TRBJ1-2, with 10 bases matching TRBD1. Germline V gives CDR1 ENHRY, CDR2 SYGVKD. The CDR3 covers 15 residues. Trimming took 10 bases from V and 8 from J; bases not matched to a gene: 16.

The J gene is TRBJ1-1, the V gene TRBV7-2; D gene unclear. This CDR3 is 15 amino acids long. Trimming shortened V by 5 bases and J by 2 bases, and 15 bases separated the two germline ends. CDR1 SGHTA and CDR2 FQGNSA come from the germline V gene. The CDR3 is CASSTRLGSNTEAFF. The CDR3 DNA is TGTGCCAGCAGCACTCGACTCGGCTCAAACACTGAAGCTTTCTTT.

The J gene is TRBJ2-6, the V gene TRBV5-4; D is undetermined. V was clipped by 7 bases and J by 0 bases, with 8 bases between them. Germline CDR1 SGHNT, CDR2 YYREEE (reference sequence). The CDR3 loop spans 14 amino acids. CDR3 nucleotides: TGTGCCAGCTATGAGATCTCTGGGGCCAACGTCCTGACTTTC. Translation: CASYEISGANVLTF.

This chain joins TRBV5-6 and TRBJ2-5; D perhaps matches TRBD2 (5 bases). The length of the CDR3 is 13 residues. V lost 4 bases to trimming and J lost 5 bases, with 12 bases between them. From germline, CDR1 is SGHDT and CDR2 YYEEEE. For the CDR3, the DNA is TGTGCCAGCAGCCTTCCTCTAGCTGAGACCCAGTACTTC. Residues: CASSLPLAETQYF.

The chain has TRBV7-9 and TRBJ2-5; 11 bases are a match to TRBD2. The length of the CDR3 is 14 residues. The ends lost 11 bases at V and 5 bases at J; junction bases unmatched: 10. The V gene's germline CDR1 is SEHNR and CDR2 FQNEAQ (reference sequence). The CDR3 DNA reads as TGTGCCGGCGCCACTAGCGGGGGCGGGGAGACCCAGTACTTC. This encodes CAGATSGGGETQYF.

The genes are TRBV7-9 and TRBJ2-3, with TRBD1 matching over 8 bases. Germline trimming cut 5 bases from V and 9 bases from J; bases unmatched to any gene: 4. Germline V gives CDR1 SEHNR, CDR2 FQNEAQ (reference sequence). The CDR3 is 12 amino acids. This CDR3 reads CASSGQGGTQYF. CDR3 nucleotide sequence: TGTGCCAGCAGCGGACAGGGAGGAACGCAGTATTTT.

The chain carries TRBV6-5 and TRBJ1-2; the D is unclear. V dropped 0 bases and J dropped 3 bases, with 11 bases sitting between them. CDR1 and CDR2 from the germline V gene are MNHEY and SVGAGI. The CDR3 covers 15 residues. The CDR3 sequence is CASSYSAGGYYGYTF. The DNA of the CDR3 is TGTGCCAGCAGTTACTCGGCGGGCGGCTACTATGGCTACACCTTC.

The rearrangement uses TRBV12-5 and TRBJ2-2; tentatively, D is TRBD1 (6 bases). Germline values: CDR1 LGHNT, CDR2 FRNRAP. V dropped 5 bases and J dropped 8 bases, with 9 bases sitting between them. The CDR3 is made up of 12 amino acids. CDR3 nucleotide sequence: TGTGCTAGTGGTCAAGGACAGGGGGAGCTGTTTTTT. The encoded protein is CASGQGQGELFF.

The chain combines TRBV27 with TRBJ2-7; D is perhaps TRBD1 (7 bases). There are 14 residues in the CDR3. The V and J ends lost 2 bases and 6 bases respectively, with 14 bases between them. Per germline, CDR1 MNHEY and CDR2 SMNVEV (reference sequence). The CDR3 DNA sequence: TGTGCCAGCAGTTTAGTCCCGCAGGGGGGCGAGCAGTACTTC. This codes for CASSLVPQGGEQYF.

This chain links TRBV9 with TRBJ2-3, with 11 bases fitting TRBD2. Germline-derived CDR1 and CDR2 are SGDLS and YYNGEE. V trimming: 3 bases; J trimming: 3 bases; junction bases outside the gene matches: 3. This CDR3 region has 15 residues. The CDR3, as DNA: TGTGCCAGCAGCGGACTAGCGGGGACTACAGATACGCAGTATTTT. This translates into CASSGLAGTTDTQYF. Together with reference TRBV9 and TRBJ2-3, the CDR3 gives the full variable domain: DSGVTQTPKHLITATGQRVTLRCSPRSGDLSVYWYQQSLDQGLQFLIQYYNGEERAKGNILERFSAQQFPDLHSELNLSSLELGDSALYFCASSGLAGTTDTQYFGPGTRLTVL.

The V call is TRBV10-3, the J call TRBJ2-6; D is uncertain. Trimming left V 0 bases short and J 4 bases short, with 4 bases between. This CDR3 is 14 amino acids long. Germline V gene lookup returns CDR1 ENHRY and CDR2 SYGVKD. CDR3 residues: CAISESEGANVLTF. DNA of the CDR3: TGTGCCATCAGTGAGTCGGAGGGGGCCAACGTCCTGACTTTC.

The CDR3 region is CASSPLSGQYF. DNA for the CDR3: TGTGCCAGCAGTCCCTTATCCGGGCAGTACTTC. The V and J genes are TRBV7-4 and TRBJ2-7; D remains ambiguous. In germline, CDR1 is SGHVT, CDR2 SQSDAQ. The ends were cut back, 6 bases at V and 9 bases at J, with 12 bases in the middle. The CDR3 runs 11 residues.

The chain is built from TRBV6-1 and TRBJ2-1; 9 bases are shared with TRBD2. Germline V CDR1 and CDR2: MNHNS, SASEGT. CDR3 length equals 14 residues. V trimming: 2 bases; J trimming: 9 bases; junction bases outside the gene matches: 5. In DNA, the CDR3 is TGTGCCAGCAGTGAACCCGCGGGGGGGCCTGAGCAGTTCTTC. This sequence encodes CASSEPAGGPEQFF.

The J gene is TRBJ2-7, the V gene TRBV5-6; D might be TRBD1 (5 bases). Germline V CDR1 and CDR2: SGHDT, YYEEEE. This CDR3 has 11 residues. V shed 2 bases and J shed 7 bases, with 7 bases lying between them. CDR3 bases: TGTGCCAGCAGCTTTGACAGAGAGCAGTACTTC. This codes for CASSFDREQYF.

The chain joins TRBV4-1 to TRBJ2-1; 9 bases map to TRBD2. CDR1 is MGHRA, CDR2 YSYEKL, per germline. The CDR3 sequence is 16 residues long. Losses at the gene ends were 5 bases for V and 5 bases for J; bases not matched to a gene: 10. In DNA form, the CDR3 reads TGCGCCAGCAGCAGCAAGGGGATAGCGGGGGACAATGAGCAGTTCTTC. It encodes CASSSKGIAGDNEQFF.

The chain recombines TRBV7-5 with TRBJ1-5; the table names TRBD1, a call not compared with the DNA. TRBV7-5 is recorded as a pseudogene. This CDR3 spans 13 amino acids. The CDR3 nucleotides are TGTGCCAGCAGCTTGACAGGGGAGCAGCCCCAGCATTTT. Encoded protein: CASSLTGEQPQHF.

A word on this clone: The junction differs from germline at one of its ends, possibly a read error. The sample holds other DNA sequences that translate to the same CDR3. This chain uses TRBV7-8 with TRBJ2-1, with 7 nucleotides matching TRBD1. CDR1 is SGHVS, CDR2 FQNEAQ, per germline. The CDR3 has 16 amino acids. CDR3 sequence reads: CASSLADRASYNEQFF. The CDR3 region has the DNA TGTGCCAGCAGCCTAGCAGACAGGGCCTCATACAATGAGCAGTTCTTC.

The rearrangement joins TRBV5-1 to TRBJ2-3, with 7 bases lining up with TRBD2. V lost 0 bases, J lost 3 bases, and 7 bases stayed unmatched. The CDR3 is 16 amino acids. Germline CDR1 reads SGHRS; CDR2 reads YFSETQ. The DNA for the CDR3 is TGCGCCAGCAGCTTGGACCTCGGCGGGGGTACAGATACGCAGTATTTT. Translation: CASSLDLGGGTDTQYF. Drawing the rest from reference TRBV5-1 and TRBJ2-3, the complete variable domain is KAGVTQTPRYLIKTRGQQVTLSCSPISGHRSVSWYQQTPGQGLQFLFEYFSETQRNKGNFPGRFSGRQFSNSRSEMNVSTLELGDSALYLCASSLDLGGGTDTQYFGPGTRLTVL.

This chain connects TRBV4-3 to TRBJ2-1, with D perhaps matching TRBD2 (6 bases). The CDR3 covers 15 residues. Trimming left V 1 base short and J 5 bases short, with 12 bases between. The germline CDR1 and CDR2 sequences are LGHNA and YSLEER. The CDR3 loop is CASSQVPGVDNEQFF. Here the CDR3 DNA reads TGCGCCAGCAGCCAAGTACCGGGGGTAGACAATGAGCAGTTCTTC.

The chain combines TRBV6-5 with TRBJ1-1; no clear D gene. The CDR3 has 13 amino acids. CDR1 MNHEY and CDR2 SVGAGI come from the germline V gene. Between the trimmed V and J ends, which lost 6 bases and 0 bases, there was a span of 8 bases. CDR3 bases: TGTGCCAGCAGGAGGAAAATGAACACTGAAGCTTTCTTT. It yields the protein CASRRKMNTEAFF.